This paragraph covers one T cell receptor (beta chain) sequence. Its antigen is currently unknown. Per germline, CDR1 SGHTA and CDR2 FQGTGA. V shed 4 bases and J shed 1 base, with 12 bases lying between them. The CDR3 length is 15 residues. The source of the sample is a study of vaccination effects on CD4 cells after COVID-19. For the study at large: Around 2.2 million PBMC per well received approximately 10 IU/ml IL-2 and 8 to 10 ug/ml peptides in culture.

Following 10 days of culture, CD4+ T cells were isolated. Vaccinated recipients, who were negative for nucleocapsid antibodies, had no history of SARS-CoV-2 infection. Half-medium exchanges with IL-2 medium took place on days 3 and 7. TCRdb's table, derived via immunoSEQ multiplex PCR, lists solely in-frame clones and lacks some. Among about 74,000 clones, around 77% were seen once, and the ten largest hold around 2%. Findings and limits, study-wide: Late after vaccination, infection- and vaccine-induced clones showed marked clonal contraction.

Sample: CD4+ T cells from PBMCs cultured without peptide, taken before COVID-19 vaccination. This chain uses TRBV7-3 with TRBJ2-3; tentative D call: TRBD1 (6 bases). The receptor was derived from a human donor who received a COVID-19 vaccine. CDR3 nucleotides: TGTGCCAGCAGCTCACGGGACACACGCACAGATACGCAGTATTTT. It specifies CASSSRDTRTDTQYF.